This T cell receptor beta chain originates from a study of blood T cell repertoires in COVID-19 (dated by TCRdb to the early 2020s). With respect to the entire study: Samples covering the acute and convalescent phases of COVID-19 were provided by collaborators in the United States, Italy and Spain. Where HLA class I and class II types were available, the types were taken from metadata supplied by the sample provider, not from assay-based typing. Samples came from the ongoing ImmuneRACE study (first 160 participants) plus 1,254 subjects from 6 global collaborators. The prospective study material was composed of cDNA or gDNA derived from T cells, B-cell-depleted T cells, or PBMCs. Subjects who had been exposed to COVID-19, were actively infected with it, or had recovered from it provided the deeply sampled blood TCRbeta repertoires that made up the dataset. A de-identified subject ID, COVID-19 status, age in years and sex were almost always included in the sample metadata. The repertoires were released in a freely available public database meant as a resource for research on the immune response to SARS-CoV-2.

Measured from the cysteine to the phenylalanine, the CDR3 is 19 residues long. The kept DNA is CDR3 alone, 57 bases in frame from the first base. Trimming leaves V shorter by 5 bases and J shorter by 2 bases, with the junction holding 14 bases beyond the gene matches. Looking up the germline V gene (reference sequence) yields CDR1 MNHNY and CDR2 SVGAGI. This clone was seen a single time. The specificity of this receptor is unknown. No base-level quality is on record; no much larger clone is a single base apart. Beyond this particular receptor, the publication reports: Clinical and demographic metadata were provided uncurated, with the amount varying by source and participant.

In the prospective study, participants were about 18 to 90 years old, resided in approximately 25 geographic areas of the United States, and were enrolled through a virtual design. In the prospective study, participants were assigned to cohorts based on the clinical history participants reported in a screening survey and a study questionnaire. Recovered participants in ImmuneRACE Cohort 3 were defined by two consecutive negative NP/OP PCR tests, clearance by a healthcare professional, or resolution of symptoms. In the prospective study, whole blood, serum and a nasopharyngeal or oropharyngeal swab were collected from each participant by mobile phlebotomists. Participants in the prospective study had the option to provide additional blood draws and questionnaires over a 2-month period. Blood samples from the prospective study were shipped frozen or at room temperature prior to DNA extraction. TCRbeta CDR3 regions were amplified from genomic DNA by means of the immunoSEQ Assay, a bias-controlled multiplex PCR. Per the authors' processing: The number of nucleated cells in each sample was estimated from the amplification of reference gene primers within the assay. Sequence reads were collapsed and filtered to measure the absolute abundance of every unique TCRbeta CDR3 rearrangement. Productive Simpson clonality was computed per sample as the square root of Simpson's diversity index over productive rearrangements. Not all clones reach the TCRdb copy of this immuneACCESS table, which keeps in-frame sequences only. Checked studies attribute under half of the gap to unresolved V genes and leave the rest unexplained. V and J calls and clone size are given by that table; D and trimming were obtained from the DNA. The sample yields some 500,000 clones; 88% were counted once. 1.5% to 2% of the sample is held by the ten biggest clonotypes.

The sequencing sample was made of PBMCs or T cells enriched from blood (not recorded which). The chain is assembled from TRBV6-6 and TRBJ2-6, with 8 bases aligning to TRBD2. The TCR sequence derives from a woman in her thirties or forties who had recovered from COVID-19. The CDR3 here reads CASSPPRGGIVTGANVLTF. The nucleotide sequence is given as TGTGCCAGCAGTCCCCCTCGGGGGGGTATAGTAACTGGGGCCAACGTCCTGACTTTC.